The entry below gives a single T cell receptor beta chain sequence along with its context. One end of the junction varies from germline; a read error may be responsible. Amplification of TCR alpha and beta CDR3 regions from RNA used iRepertoire nested multiplex PCR. TCRdb fed the multiplex PCR reads into MiXCR, producing one record per CDR3 protein. The profile shows more than 90,000 distinct CDR3 sequences, roughly 37% of them singletons. Germline V gene lookup returns CDR1 MNHNY and CDR2 SVGAGI (reference sequence). CDR3 length: 16 amino acids. This specimen comes from a study of glioma-infiltrating T cells.

This chain joins TRBV6-6 and TRBJ2-2, with D possibly matching TRBD1 (5 bases). The specimen was glioma tissue, nonneoplastic brain tissue, or PBMCs (not recorded which). The TCR was taken from a human donor with low-grade glioma or glioblastoma, undergoing nonglioma brain surgery, or in good health (not recorded which). For the CDR3, the DNA is TGTGCCGGCAGTTACTCTCAGGGCAGGGCCACCGGGGAGCTGTTTTTT. Protein sequence: CAGSYSQGRATGELFF.